This TCR beta chain was found in a study of blood T cell repertoires in COVID-19. Study-level background: From the United States, Italy and Spain came samples of acute and convalescent COVID-19. Nucleic acid was either cDNA or gDNA, and it came from T cells, B-cell-depleted T cells, or PBMCs.

Produced via immunoSEQ multiplex PCR; TCRdb's table is partial and in-frame only. Here the sample spans roughly 180,000 clones, about 95% being singletons. Followed longitudinally, the Seattle patients had been enrolled during active infection. Losses at the gene ends were 5 bases for V and 4 bases for J; bases not matched to a gene: 11. The V gene's germline CDR1 is SGHTA and CDR2 FQGTGA. This CDR3 region has 17 residues. The chain recombines TRBV7-3 with TRBJ2-2, with 9 positions matching TRBD1. Sequencing input: peripheral blood. The receptor was isolated from a man aged 30 to 45 with COVID-19, enrolled during active disease. The CDR3 DNA reads as TGTGCCAGCAGCCCCATCCGGGACAGGGATCGCACCGGGGAGCTGTTTTTT. Residues: CASSPIRDRDRTGELFF. Drawing the rest from reference TRBV7-3 and TRBJ2-2, the complete variable domain is GAGVSQTPSNKVTEKGKYVELRCDPISGHTALYWYRQSLGQGPEFLIYFQGTGAADDSGLPNDRFFAVRPEGSVSTLKIQRTERGDSAVYLCASSPIRDRDRTGELFFGEGSRLTVL.